This TCR beta chain was profiled in a study of blood T cell repertoires in COVID-19 (dated by TCRdb to the early 2020s). About the study as a whole: Collaborator samples came from the United States, Italy and Spain and covered acute and convalescent phases of COVID-19. The sample metadata nearly always contained a de-identified subject ID, COVID-19 status, age in years and sex. Subjects who had been exposed to COVID-19, were actively infected with it, or had recovered from it provided the deeply sampled blood TCRbeta repertoires that made up the dataset. The repertoires were made available in a free public database intended to serve as a resource for research on the immune response to SARS-CoV-2. HLA class I and class II types, where available, came from metadata supplied by the sample provider rather than from assay-based typing. The samples were drawn from two sources: the first 160 participants of the ongoing ImmuneRACE study, and approximately 1,300 subjects contributed by 6 global collaborators. The material from the prospective study consisted of cDNA or gDNA derived from T cells, B-cell-depleted T cells, or PBMCs.

In the case of this clone: The antigen this receptor binds is unknown. No base quality values were provided; no much bigger clone lies one nucleotide off.

Broader findings and caveats from the paper: Clinical and demographic metadata were provided uncurated, with the amount varying by source and participant.

Another Seattle source contributed samples from volunteer blood donors who had recovered from COVID-19. Collaborating institutions collected whole blood in K2EDTA tubes following their own protocols. For TCRbeta analysis, collaborators shipped samples in one of three forms: frozen whole blood, isolated PBMCs, or DNA extracted from either of those sample types. TCRbeta CDR3 regions were amplified from genomic DNA by means of the immunoSEQ Assay, a bias-controlled multiplex PCR. The published analysis was carried out like this. The number of nucleated cells in each sample was estimated by amplification of reference gene primers within the assay. To quantify the absolute abundance of each unique TCRbeta CDR3 rearrangement, sequence reads were collapsed and filtered. For each sample, productive Simpson clonality was calculated as the square root of Simpson's diversity index across productive rearrangements. This is the immuneACCESS table as TCRdb keeps it, with only in-frame sequences that have V and J called. A part of the clones is gone; compared with another copy, unresolved V genes explain less than half, and the rest is unexplained. V and J calls and clone size are as listed in that table; D and trimming were resolved from the DNA. This sample lists about 190,000 clones; more than 60% were detected once. The ten largest clones add up to about 13% of the sample.

Its CDR3 holds 17 amino acids, cysteine through phenylalanine. Only the CDR3 DNA stays, 51 bases, in frame from base 1. According to the germline V gene (reference sequence), CDR1 reads SEHNR and CDR2 reads FQNEAQ. V is pruned by 4 bases and J by 3 bases, leaving 8 bases of the junction without a gene match. The clonotype comes from a man aged 45-65 years who had recovered from COVID-19. What was sequenced was peripheral blood. Recombination connected TRBV7-9 to TRBJ2-3, and TRBD2 aligns with 12 junction nucleotides. Read as DNA, the sequence is TGTGCCAGCAGCTCGAGACTAGCGGGAGTGGGGACAGATACGCAGTATTTT. Its translation is CASSSRLAGVGTDTQYF.